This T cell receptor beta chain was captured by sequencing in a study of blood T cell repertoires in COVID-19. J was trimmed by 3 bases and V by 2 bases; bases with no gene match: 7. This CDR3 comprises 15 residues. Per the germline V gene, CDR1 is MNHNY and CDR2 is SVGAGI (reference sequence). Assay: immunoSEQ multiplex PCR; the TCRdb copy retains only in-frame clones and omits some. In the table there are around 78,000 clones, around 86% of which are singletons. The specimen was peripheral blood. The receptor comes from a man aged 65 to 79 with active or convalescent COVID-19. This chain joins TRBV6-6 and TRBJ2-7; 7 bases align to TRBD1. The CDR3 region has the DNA TGTGCCAGCAGTTACGGGACAGCCGAAAGCTACGAGCAGTACTTC. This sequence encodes CASSYGTAESYEQYF.